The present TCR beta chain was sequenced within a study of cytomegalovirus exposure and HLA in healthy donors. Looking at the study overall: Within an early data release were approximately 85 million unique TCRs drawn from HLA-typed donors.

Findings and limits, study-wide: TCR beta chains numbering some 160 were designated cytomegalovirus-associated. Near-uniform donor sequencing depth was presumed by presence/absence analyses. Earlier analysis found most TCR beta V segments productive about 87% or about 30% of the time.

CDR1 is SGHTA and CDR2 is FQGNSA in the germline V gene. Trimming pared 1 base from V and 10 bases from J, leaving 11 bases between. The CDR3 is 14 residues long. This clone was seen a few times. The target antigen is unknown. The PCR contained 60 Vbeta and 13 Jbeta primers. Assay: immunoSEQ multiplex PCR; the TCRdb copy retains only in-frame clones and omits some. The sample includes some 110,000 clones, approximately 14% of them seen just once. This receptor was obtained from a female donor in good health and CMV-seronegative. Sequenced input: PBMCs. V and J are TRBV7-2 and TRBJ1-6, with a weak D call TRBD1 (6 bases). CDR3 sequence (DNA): TGTGCCAGCAGCTTAGGGGGGCCAGACTCACCCCTCCACTTT. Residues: CASSLGGPDSPLHF.